The clone carrying this TCR beta chain was seen only once. J was trimmed by 5 bases and V by 1 base; bases with no gene match: 8. CDR3 length: 16 residues. Germline V gives CDR1 KGHSH, CDR2 LQKENI. The sample belongs to a study of cytomegalovirus exposure and HLA in healthy donors. Study as a whole: HLA-typed donors were the source of roughly 85 million unique TCRs held in an early data release.

PCR employed 60 Vbeta and 13 Jbeta primers. The data were produced by immunoSEQ multiplex PCR, yet TCRdb's version contains in-frame clones alone and is incomplete. Seen here are 150,000 to 200,000 clones, roughly four fifths observed once, and the top ten hold 1.5% to 2%. What was sequenced was PBMCs. The rearrangement joins TRBV18 to TRBJ1-1; 9 bases align to TRBD1. The TCR comes from a man between 18 and 29 years old in good health and CMV-seronegative. Here the CDR3 reads CASSPRERTGATEAFF. As DNA, the CDR3 is TGTGCCAGCTCACCACGAGAAAGGACAGGGGCGACTGAAGCTTTCTTT.